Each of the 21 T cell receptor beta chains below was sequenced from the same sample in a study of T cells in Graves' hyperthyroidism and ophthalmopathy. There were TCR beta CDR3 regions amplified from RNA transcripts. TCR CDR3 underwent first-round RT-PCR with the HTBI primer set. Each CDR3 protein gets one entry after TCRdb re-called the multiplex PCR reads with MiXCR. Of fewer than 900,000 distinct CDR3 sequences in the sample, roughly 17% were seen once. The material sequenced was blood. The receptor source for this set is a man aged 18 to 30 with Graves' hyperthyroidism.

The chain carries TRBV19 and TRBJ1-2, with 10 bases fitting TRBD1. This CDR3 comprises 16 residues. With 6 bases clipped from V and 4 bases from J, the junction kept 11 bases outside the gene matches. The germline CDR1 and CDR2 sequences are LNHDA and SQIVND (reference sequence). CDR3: CASRSGQGQWGYGYTF. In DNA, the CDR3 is TGTGCCAGTAGATCGGGACAGGGGCAATGGGGCTATGGCTACACCTTC.

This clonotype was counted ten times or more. DNA of the CDR3: TGTGCCAGCAGCCCCAACCTGTATGAGTCAAGTGGAAACACCATATATTTT. Amino acids: CASSPNLYESSGNTIYF. The rearrangement joins TRBV7-2 to TRBJ1-3; no firm D call. The V end lost 5 bases, the J end lost 3 bases, and 20 bases lay between the germline ends. CDR3 length equals 17 residues. CDR1 and CDR2 from the germline V gene are SGHTA and FQGNSA. Based on the CDR3 plus reference TRBV7-2 and TRBJ1-3, the full variable domain is GAGVSQSPSNKVTEKGKDVELRCDPISGHTALYWYRQSLGQGLEFLIYFQGNSAPDKSGLPSDRFSAERTGGSVSTLTIQRTQQEDSAVYLCASSPNLYESSGNTIYFGEGSWLTVV.

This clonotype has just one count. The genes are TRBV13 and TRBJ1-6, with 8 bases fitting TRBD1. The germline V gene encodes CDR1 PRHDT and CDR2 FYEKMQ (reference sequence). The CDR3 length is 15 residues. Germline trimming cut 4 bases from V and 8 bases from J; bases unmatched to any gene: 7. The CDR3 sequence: CASSSQGEADSPLHF. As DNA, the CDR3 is TGTGCCAGCAGCTCACAGGGGGAGGCTGATTCACCCCTCCACTTT.

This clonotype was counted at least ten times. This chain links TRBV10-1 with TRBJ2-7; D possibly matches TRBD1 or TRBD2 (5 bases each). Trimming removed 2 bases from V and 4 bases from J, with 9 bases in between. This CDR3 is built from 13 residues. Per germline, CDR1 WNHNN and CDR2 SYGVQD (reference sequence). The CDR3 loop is CASSEGTAYEQYF. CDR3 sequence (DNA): TGCGCCAGCAGTGAGGGGACGGCTTACGAGCAGTACTTC.

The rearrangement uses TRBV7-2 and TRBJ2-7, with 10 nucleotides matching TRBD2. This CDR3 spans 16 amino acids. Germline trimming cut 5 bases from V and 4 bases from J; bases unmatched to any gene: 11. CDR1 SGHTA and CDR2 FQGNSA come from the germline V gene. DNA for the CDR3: TGTGCCAGCAGCCAAACTACTAGCGGGAAATGGTACGAGCAGTACTTC. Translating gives CASSQTTSGKWYEQYF. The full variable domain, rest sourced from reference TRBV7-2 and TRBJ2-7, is GAGVSQSPSNKVTEKGKDVELRCDPISGHTALYWYRQSLGQGLEFLIYFQGNSAPDKSGLPSDRFSAERTGGSVSTLTIQRTQQEDSAVYLCASSQTTSGKWYEQYFGPGTRLTVT.

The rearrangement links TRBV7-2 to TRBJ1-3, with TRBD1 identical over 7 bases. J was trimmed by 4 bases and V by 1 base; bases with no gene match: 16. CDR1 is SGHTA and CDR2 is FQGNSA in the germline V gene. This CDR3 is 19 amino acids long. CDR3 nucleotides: TGTGCCAGCAGCTTAGTTCGGGACAGTACCCAACTCCAAGGAAACACCATATATTTT. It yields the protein CASSLVRDSTQLQGNTIYF.

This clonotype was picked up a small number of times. CDR3 protein: CASSDIAENQPQHF. DNA of the CDR3: TGTGCCAGCAGCGACATAGCTGAAAATCAGCCCCAGCATTTT. The chain is built from TRBV2 and TRBJ1-5; D ambiguous. The CDR3 is 14 residues long. Trimming cost V 6 bases and J 4 bases, with 13 bases left between them. Germline CDR1 and CDR2: SNHLY and FYNNEI.

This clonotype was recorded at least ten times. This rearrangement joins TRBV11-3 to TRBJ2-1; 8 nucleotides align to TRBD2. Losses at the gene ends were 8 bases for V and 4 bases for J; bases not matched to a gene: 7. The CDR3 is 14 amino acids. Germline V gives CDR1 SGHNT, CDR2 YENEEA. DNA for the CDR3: TGTGCCAGCGGAGATAGCGGGGTTTACAATGAGCAGTTCTTC. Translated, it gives CASGDSGVYNEQFF.

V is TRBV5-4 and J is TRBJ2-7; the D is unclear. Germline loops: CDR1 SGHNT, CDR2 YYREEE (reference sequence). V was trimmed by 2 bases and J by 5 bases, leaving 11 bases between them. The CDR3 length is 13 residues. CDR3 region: CASSLWGFHEQYF. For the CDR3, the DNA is TGTGCCAGCAGCTTATGGGGATTCCACGAGCAGTACTTC. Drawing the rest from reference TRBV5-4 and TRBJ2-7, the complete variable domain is ETGVTQSPTHLIKTRGQQVTLRCSSQSGHNTVSWYQQALGQGPQFIFQYYREEENGRGNFPPRFSGLQFPNYSSELNVNALELDDSALYLCASSLWGFHEQYFGPGTRLTVT.

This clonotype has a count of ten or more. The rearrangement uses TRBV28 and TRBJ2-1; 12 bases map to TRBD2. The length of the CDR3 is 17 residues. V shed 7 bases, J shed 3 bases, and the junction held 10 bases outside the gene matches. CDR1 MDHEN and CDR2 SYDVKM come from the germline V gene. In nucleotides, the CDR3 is TGTGCCAGCACTCCTAGCGGGAGGGCCGGTTTCTACAATGAGCAGTTCTTC. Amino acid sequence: CASTPSGRAGFYNEQFF.

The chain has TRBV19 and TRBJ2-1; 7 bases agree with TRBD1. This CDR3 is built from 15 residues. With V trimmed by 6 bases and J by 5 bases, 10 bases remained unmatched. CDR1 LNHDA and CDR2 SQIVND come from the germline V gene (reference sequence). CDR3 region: CASRRPGTAHNEQFF. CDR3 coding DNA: TGTGCCAGTAGGCGACCCGGGACAGCTCACAATGAGCAGTTCTTC.

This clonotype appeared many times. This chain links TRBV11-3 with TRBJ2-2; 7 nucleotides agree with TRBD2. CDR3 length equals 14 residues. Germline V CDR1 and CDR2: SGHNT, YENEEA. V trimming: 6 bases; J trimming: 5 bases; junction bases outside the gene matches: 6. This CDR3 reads CASRSFSGTGELFF. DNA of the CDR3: TGTGCCAGCAGATCCTTTAGCGGGACCGGGGAGCTGTTTTTT.

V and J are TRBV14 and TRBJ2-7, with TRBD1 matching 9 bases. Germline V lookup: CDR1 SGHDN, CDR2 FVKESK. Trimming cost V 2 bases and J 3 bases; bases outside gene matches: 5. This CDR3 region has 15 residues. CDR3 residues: CASSQFGTGNYEQYF. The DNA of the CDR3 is TGTGCCAGCAGCCAATTCGGGACAGGGAACTACGAGCAGTACTTC.

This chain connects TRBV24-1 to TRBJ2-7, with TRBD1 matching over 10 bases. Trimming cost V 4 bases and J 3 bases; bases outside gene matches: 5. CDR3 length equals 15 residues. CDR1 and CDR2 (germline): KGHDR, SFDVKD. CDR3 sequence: CATSDPTGGNYEQYF. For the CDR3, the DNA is TGTGCCACCAGTGACCCGACAGGGGGCAACTACGAGCAGTACTTC.

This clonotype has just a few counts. CDR3 sequence: CASSSGTGWETQYF. The CDR3 DNA reads as TGTGCCAGTAGTTCCGGGACAGGGTGGGAGACCCAGTACTTC. The chain combines TRBV19 with TRBJ2-5; 9 bases agree with TRBD1. V was pared by 5 bases and J by 5 bases, with 6 bases of the junction left unmatched. Germline V gene data show CDR1 as LNHDA and CDR2 as SQIVND (reference sequence). The CDR3 runs 14 residues.

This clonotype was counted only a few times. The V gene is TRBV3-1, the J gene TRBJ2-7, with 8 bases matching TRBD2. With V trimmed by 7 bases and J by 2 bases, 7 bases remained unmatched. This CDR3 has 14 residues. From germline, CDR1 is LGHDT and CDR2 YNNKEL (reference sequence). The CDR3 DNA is TGTGCCAGCACCGAGAGCGGGAGACCCTACGAGCAGTACTTC. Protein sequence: CASTESGRPYEQYF.

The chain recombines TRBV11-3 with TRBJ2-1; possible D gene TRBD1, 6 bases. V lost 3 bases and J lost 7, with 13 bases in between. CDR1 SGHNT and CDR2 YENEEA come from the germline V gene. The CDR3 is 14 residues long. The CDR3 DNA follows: TGTGCCAGCAGCTTCATGGGGGCCGGGAATGAGCAGTTCTTC. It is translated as CASSFMGAGNEQFF.

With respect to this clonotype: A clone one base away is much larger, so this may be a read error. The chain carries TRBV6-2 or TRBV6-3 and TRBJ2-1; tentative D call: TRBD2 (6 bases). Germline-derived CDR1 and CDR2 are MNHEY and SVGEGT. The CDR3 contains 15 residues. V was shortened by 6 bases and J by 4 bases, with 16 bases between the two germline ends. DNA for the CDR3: TGTGCCAGCAGAGATTTAGCGGTGGGGTACAATGAGCAGTTCTTC. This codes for CASRDLAVGYNEQFF.

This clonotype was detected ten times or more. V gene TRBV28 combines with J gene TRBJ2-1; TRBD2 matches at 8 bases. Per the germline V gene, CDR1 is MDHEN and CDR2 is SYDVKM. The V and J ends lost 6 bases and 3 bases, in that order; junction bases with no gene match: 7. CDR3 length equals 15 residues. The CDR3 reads CASSLGLGVYNEQFF. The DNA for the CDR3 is TGTGCCAGCAGCCTGGGACTAGGAGTCTACAATGAGCAGTTCTTC.

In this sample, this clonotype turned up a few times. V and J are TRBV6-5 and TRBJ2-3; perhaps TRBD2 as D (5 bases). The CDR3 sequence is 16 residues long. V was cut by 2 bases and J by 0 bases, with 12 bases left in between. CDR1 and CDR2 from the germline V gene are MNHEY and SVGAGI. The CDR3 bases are TGTGCCAGCAGTTACGGTAGAGGGTTGAGCACAGATACGCAGTATTTT. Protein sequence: CASSYGRGLSTDTQYF.

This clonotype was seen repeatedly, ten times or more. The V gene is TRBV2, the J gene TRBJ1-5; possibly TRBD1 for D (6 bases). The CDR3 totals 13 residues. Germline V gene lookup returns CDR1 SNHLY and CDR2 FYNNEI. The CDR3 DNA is TGTGCGGCGTGGGGGGGGGCGAATCAGCCCCAGCATTTT. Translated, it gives CAAWGGANQPQHF. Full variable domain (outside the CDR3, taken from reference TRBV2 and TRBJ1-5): EPEVTQTPSHQVTQMGQEVILRCVPISNHLYFYWYRQILGQKVEFLVSFYNNEISEKSEIFDDQFSVERPDGSNFTLKIRSTKLEDSAMYFCAAWGGANQPQHFGDGTRLSIL.